These T cell receptor beta chains were read from a single sample in a study of cytomegalovirus exposure and HLA in healthy donors. Method: immunoSEQ multiplex PCR; TCRdb's copy keeps in-frame clones and lacks some. The sample has tens of thousands of clones, more than 70% seen once. The material sequenced was PBMCs. These receptors were taken from a man aged 25 to 45 in good health and CMV-seronegative. The CDR3 runs from the conserved cysteine through the conserved F or W. The D gene is left open where the match is weak. Clone size, where shown, is once, few, many, or a class for clones that have expanded.

D	V	J	size	CDR3	DNA
.	TRBV7-9	TRBJ1-5	.	CASSSYSRGSNQPQHF	TGTGCCAGCAGCTCCTACAGCAGGGGTAGCAATCAGCCCCAGCATTTT
TRBD2	TRBV28	TRBJ2-1	.	CASSPRLAGVTYNEQFF	TGTGCCAGCAGTCCGCGACTAGCGGGAGTAACCTACAATGAGCAGTTCTTC
TRBD1	TRBV18	TRBJ1-2	.	CASSPDRERAGYTF	TGTGCCAGCTCACCGGACAGGGAACGAGCTGGCTACACCTTC
TRBD1	TRBV18	TRBJ1-2	.	CASSPRIPGGGADGYTF	TGTGCCAGCTCACCACGAATACCAGGGGGAGGTGCCGATGGCTACACCTTC
TRBD1	TRBV5-1	TRBJ2-5	.	CASSPGQGARETQYF	TGCGCCAGCAGCCCGGGACAGGGGGCGAGAGAGACCCAGTACTTC
.	TRBV10-3	TRBJ2-1	.	CAISPLTSLSEQFF	TGTGCCATCAGTCCCCTGACTAGTCTCAGTGAGCAGTTCTTC
TRBD2	TRBV4-2	TRBJ2-3	.	CASSQDFGGGTDTQYF	TGTGCCAGCAGCCAAGATTTCGGGGGGGGCACAGATACGCAGTATTTT
TRBD1	TRBV29-1	TRBJ2-2	.	CSVEGGTGGLLDTGELFF	TGCAGCGTTGAAGGGGGGACAGGGGGCTTATTAGACACCGGGGAGCTGTTTTTT
.	TRBV6-5	TRBJ1-2	.	CASSYRYRNYGYTF	TGTGCCAGCAGTTACCGTTACAGGAACTATGGCTACACCTTC
.	TRBV19	TRBJ1-1	.	CASTRRTVQGTEAFF	TGTGCCAGTACTCGTCGGACCGTCCAGGGGACTGAAGCTTTCTTT
.	TRBV4-2	TRBJ2-1	.	CASSQEGRPVDEQFF	TGTGCCAGCAGCCAAGAAGGCAGGCCGGTGGATGAGCAGTTCTTC
TRBD2	TRBV4-2	TRBJ2-3	.	CASSQGLAGGWEDTQYF	TGTGCCAGCAGCCAAGGACTAGCGGGAGGGTGGGAAGATACGCAGTATTTT
.	TRBV7-9	TRBJ2-1	.	CASSPARERRGNNEQFF	TGTGCCAGCAGCCCCGCTCGCGAAAGGCGGGGAAACAATGAGCAGTTCTTC
TRBD2	TRBV5-6	TRBJ2-7	once	CASSETSVNYEQYF	TGTGCCAGCAGCGAGACTAGCGTAAACTACGAGCAGTACTTC
.	TRBV21-1	TRBJ1-5	few	CASNQGRPSDQPQHF	TGTGCCAGCAATCAGGGGCGACCCAGTGATCAGCCCCAGCATTTT
TRBD1	TRBV6-1	TRBJ1-1	.	CASSRDSNTEAFF	TGTGCCAGCAGCAGGGACAGCAACACTGAAGCTTTCTTT
TRBD1	TRBV5-1	TRBJ1-3	.	CASSLGTGRDTIYF	TGCGCCAGCAGCTTGGGGACAGGGCGCGACACCATATATTTT
TRBD1	TRBV6-6	TRBJ2-1	.	CASSPDRGLYNEQFF	TGTGCCAGCAGTCCGGACAGGGGGCTTTACAATGAGCAGTTCTTC
TRBD1	TRBV28	TRBJ2-3	.	CASRNRQGSLDTQYF	TGTGCCAGCAGGAATCGACAGGGTAGCCTAGATACGCAGTATTTT
.	TRBV9	TRBJ1-2	few	CASSPRPTGGYTF	TGTGCCAGCAGCCCCCGCCCCACCGGGGGCTACACCTTC
TRBD1	TRBV7-2	TRBJ1-2	once	CASSLPGTGLYGYTF	TGTGCCAGCAGCTTACCCGGGACAGGGCTCTATGGCTACACCTTC
TRBD1	TRBV7-6	TRBJ1-1	.	CASRSTGAKNTEAFF	TGTGCCAGCAGATCGACAGGGGCAAAGAACACTGAAGCTTTCTTT
TRBD1	TRBV30	TRBJ1-4	.	CAWSAVQGKNEKLFF	TGTGCCTGGAGTGCTGTACAGGGGAAGAATGAAAAACTGTTTTTT
.	TRBV30	TRBJ1-1	.	CAWRGFGGRWGGVETFF	TGTGCCTGGAGGGGATTCGGGGGGAGATGGGGGGGCGTCGAAACTTTCTTT
TRBD1	TRBV27	TRBJ1-2	.	CASSLTGGRVYGYTF	TGTGCCAGCAGTTTAACAGGGGGCCGAGTCTATGGCTACACCTTC
.	TRBV19	TRBJ2-2	.	CASSPAGELFF	TGTGCCAGTAGCCCAGCCGGGGAGCTGTTTTTT
TRBD2	TRBV28	TRBJ2-7	.	CASSWTSGLYEQYF	TGTGCCAGCAGTTGGACTAGCGGGCTCTACGAGCAGTACTTC
TRBD1	TRBV28	TRBJ2-7	.	CASSYYRGPSSYEQYF	TGTGCCAGCAGTTATTACAGGGGCCCATCCTCCTACGAGCAGTACTTC
TRBD1	TRBV30	TRBJ1-4	.	CAWRRTGGEEKLFF	TGTGCCTGGAGACGGACAGGGGGGGAGGAAAAACTGTTTTTT